This is a list of T cell receptor beta chains from one sample in a study of regulatory T cells in long-lasting Graves disease. TCRdb reprocessed the multiplex PCR reads with MiXCR, giving one entry per CDR3 protein. The sample carries about 540,000 distinct CDR3 sequences, about 14% recorded once. The sample was also linked to a second study, of T cells in Graves' hyperthyroidism and ophthalmopathy.

The sequencing used peripheral blood mononuclear cells (PBMCs), collected at new diagnosis, from a patient treated with antithyroid drugs. These receptor sequences come from a man younger than 45 with Graves disease. Both conserved end residues are part of each CDR3. D genes are given only for firm matches. Only part of the rows carry a size: once, few, many, or a class if the clone is expanded.

D gene | clone size | J gene | V gene | CDR3 DNA | CDR3 protein
. | many | TRBJ2-3 | TRBV2 | TGTGCCAGCAGTACCTTAGGGCCCTCCACAGATACGCAGTATTTT | CASSTLGPSTDTQYF
TRBD1 | few | TRBJ1-2 | TRBV7-9 | TGTGCCAGCAGCTCTCGGGACAGGGAGGGCTACACCTTC | CASSSRDREGYTF
. | . | TRBJ2-1 | TRBV3-1 | TGTGCCAGCAGCAGATATGACAGCTGGACCACCGGTTCGGAGCAGTTCTTC | CASSRYDSWTTGSEQFF
. | many | TRBJ2-2 | TRBV14 | TGTGCCAGCAGCCAACAAGGGGCCGGGGAGCTGTTTTTT | CASSQQGAGELFF
. | many | TRBJ1-1 | TRBV6-5 | TGTGCCAGCAGTCACTCCATGAACACTGAAGCTTTCTTT | CASSHSMNTEAFF
. | many | TRBJ1-1 | TRBV7-9 | TGTGCCAGCAGAACGGAGGGGGACACGGCCCTTGTTAGAGCTTTCTTT | CASRTEGDTALVRAFF
TRBD2 | . | TRBJ2-7 | TRBV11-1 | TGTGCCAGCATGATGAGAGGGCGGGAGAGGCACGAGCAGTACTTC | CASMMRGRERHEQYF
. | few | TRBJ1-6 | TRBV7-9 | TGTGCCAGCCTTCGGGGGTATAATTCACCCCTCCACTTT | CASLRGYNSPLHF
TRBD2 | . | TRBJ2-3 | TRBV19 | TGTGCCAGTAGTATCTCGAGCGGGAGGTCCACAGATACGCAGTATTTT | CASSISSGRSTDTQYF
. | few | TRBJ2-1 | TRBV29-1 | TGCAGCGTTGAAGGGGTAGCGGCAGGGGGGGCCGAGCAGTTCTTC | CSVEGVAAGGAEQFF
TRBD2 | . | TRBJ2-5 | TRBV6-1 | TGTGCCAGCAGTCTAGCGGGAGGTGGAGAGCAGTCCTTC | CASSLAGGGEQSF
TRBD2 | many | TRBJ2-1 | TRBV3-1 | TGTGCCAGCAGCCAAGCCCCCCGGGAGGGGCGAGAGCAGTTCTTC | CASSQAPREGREQFF
. | few | TRBJ2-1 | TRBV15 | TGTGCCACCAGCAGAGATACCTACAATGAGCAGTTCTTC | CATSRDTYNEQFF
. | many | TRBJ1-4 | TRBV2 | TGTGCCAGCAGACCAACAGGGATGAATGAAAAACTGTTTTTT | CASRPTGMNEKLFF
TRBD1 | many | TRBJ1-4 | TRBV6-1 | TGTGCCAGCAGCCCCACAGGGGAGGTTGAAAAACTGTTTTTT | CASSPTGEVEKLFF
. | many | TRBJ2-1 | TRBV7-3 | TGTGCCGGCAGCTTATACAACTACAATGAGCAGTTCTTC | CAGSLYNYNEQFF
. | . | TRBJ2-7 | TRBV20-1 | TGCAGTGCTGAGACCGGGACTGCCTCCTACGAGCAGTACTTC | CSAETGTASYEQYF
. | . | TRBJ2-3 | TRBV15 | TGTGCCACCAGCGGAGCAGTCCACACAGATACGCAGTATTTT | CATSGAVHTDTQYF
. | . | TRBJ1-3 | TRBV9 | TGTGCCAGCAGCGGGTCGTACCTAAACACCATATATTTT | CASSGSYLNTIYF
. | many | TRBJ1-2 | TRBV29-1 | TGCAGCGTGCTCAGGGACTTCGGCTACACCTTC | CSVLRDFGYTF
. | few | TRBJ2-7 | TRBV7-8 | TGTGCCAGCAGCTACCAGGGAGTCCTCTCTTACGAGCAGTACTTC | CASSYQGVLSYEQYF
. | many | TRBJ2-7 | TRBV29-1 | TGCAGCGTTGAAGTATCGGAGTCGTCGAGAGCCTACGAGCAGTACTTC | CSVEVSESSRAYEQYF
TRBD2 | few | TRBJ2-2 | TRBV12-3/TRBV12-4 | TGTGCCAGCAGCCCGAGCGGGAGAGGCGGGGAGCTGTTTTTT | CASSPSGRGGELFF
. | . | TRBJ2-1 | TRBV6-2/TRBV6-3 | TGTGCCAGCAAGGTCCATCCCCACAATGAGCAGTTCTTC | CASKVHPHNEQFF
. | few | TRBJ2-5 | TRBV12-3/TRBV12-4 | TGTGCCAGCAGTCCCCCCGGTCAGACCCTACAAGAGACCCAGTACTTC | CASSPPGQTLQETQYF
. | . | TRBJ1-1 | TRBV29-1 | TGCAGCGGGTTGGGACATCCTTATTTTGTTTTCTTT | CSGLGHPYFVFF
TRBD1 | many | TRBJ1-1 | TRBV5-1 | TGCGCCAGCAGCGGGACAGGGTGGATGAACACTGAAGCTTTCTTT | CASSGTGWMNTEAFF
. | once | TRBJ2-7 | TRBV20-1 | TGCAGTGCTAGGTCCGTGAGCTACGAGCAGTACTTC | CSARSVSYEQYF
TRBD1 | . | TRBJ2-7 | TRBV7-2 | TGTGCCAGCAGCTTAGCGGGGGACAGGGAATACGAGCAGTACTTC | CASSLAGDREYEQYF
. | many | TRBJ1-1 | TRBV2 | TGTGCCAGCAGTGAATATCAGGGAACTGAAGCTTTCTTT | CASSEYQGTEAFF
. | many | TRBJ1-5 | TRBV28 | TGTGCCAGCAGTCCCAAGGCCTTCACAGCAAGGGGCCAGCCCCAGCATTTT | CASSPKAFTARGQPQHF
TRBD1 | many | TRBJ2-1 | TRBV12-3/TRBV12-4 | TGTGCCAGCAGTTTATCCAGGGGGCGGGGTTTTTCTTACAATGAGCAGTTCTTC | CASSLSRGRGFSYNEQFF
TRBD2 | many | TRBJ2-5 | TRBV7-2 | TGTGCCAGCAGCAGCAGCGGGAGGTGGGAGACCCAGTACTTC | CASSSSGRWETQYF
TRBD1 | . | TRBJ1-4 | TRBV6-2/TRBV6-3 | TGTGCCAGCAGGACCGGGACAGGGGCTGAAAAACTGTTTTTT | CASRTGTGAEKLFF
TRBD1 | many | TRBJ2-5 | TRBV7-8 | TGTGCCAGCAGCTTAGAAAGGACAGGGTTCCAAGAGACCCAGTACTTC | CASSLERTGFQETQYF
TRBD1 | many | TRBJ1-2 | TRBV12-3/TRBV12-4 | TGTGCCATTGGACAGGACAACAACTATGGCTACACCTTC | CAIGQDNNYGYTF
. | many | TRBJ2-3 | TRBV6-1 | TGTGCCAGCAGTGAAGAAGATTCCGGGGATACGCAGTATTTT | CASSEEDSGDTQYF
. | few | TRBJ2-1 | TRBV6-2/TRBV6-3 | TGTGCCAGCAGTTACCTAGGGGGCTCCTACAATGAGCAGTTCTTC | CASSYLGGSYNEQFF
. | . | TRBJ2-1 | TRBV3-1 | TGTGCCAGCAGCCCGCGGAGGTCCTACAATGAGCAGTTCTTC | CASSPRRSYNEQFF
TRBD2 | . | TRBJ2-1 | TRBV10-2 | TGCGCCAGCAAAGCTAGCGGACCCAATGAGCAGTTCTTC | CASKASGPNEQFF
. | . | TRBJ1-5 | TRBV19 | TGTGGACAGTTAGGTCAGCCCCAGCATTTT | CGQLGQPQHF
. | . | TRBJ2-1 | TRBV4-1 | TGCGCCAGCAGCCAAGGAGGGACCTACAATGAGCAGTTCTTC | CASSQGGTYNEQFF
TRBD2 | . | TRBJ2-3 | TRBV20-1 | TGCAGTACTAGCGGGAGCACAGATACGCAGTATTTT | CSTSGSTDTQYF
. | . | TRBJ2-1 | TRBV20-1 | TGCAGTGCTCCTTCGGACGATTTGGAGCAGTTCTTC | CSAPSDDLEQFF
TRBD2 | . | TRBJ2-5 | TRBV12-3/TRBV12-4 | TGTGCCAGCAGTCCCTCCCCGGGACTAGCGGGCTCTCAAGAGACCCAGTACTTC | CASSPSPGLAGSQETQYF
. | . | TRBJ2-1 | TRBV29-1 | TGCAGCGTTGTCGGTAAAAGCTCCTACAATGAGCAGTTCTTC | CSVVGKSSYNEQFF
. | few | TRBJ2-5 | TRBV27 | TGTGCCAGCAGTTTATGGGCAGCGGAGACCCAGTACTTC | CASSLWAAETQYF
. | many | TRBJ2-3 | TRBV11-2 | TGTGCCAGCAGCGATTGGGACAACACAGATACGCAGTATTTT | CASSDWDNTDTQYF
TRBD2 | many | TRBJ2-3 | TRBV11-2 | TGTGCCAGCAGCTCGGGGGGAGATACGCAGTATTTT | CASSSGGDTQYF
. | . | TRBJ2-7 | TRBV20-1 | TGCAGTGGGTCGGAGGCCTCAGGTTCCTACGAGCAGTACTTC | CSGSEASGSYEQYF
TRBD2 | many | TRBJ2-7 | TRBV12-5 | TGTGCTAGTAGGGGGACTAGTAAAGGGTACGAGCAGTACTTC | CASRGTSKGYEQYF
TRBD2 | . | TRBJ2-1 | TRBV10-3 | TGTGCCATCAGTGGGGGCGGCGGGAGGGAATTATACAATGAGCAGTTCTTC | CAISGGGGRELYNEQFF
. | . | TRBJ2-3 | TRBV19 | TGTGCCAGTAGTATCTGGAGGGACGGCACAGATACGCAGTATTTT | CASSIWRDGTDTQYF
. | many | TRBJ1-3 | TRBV12-3/TRBV12-4 | TGTGCCAGCAGTTTGCAGGGCTCTGGAAACACCATATATTTT | CASSLQGSGNTIYF
TRBD2 | many | TRBJ2-3 | TRBV11-2 | TGTGCCAGCAGCTTAGAACTAGCGGGAGGGCCAGTCACAGATACGCAGTATTTT | CASSLELAGGPVTDTQYF
. | . | TRBJ1-5 | TRBV19 | TGTGCCAGTAGCCCTACAGGCAGTAGCAATCAGCCCCAGCATTTT | CASSPTGSSNQPQHF
. | . | TRBJ2-1 | TRBV27 | TGTGCCAGCAGTGCCCACAGGGTCAAGCACAATGAGCAGTTCTTC | CASSAHRVKHNEQFF
. | . | TRBJ2-1 | TRBV29-1 | TGCAGCGGCGCCCGGGACACATACAATGAGCAGTTCTTC | CSGARDTYNEQFF
. | . | TRBJ2-3 | TRBV7-9 | TGTGCCAGCAGCACCGGGGCCGGCAACACAGATACGCAGTATTTT | CASSTGAGNTDTQYF
TRBD2 | . | TRBJ2-5 | TRBV9 | TGTGCCAGCGGGGGGGAAAGGGAGACCCAGTACTTC | CASGGERETQYF